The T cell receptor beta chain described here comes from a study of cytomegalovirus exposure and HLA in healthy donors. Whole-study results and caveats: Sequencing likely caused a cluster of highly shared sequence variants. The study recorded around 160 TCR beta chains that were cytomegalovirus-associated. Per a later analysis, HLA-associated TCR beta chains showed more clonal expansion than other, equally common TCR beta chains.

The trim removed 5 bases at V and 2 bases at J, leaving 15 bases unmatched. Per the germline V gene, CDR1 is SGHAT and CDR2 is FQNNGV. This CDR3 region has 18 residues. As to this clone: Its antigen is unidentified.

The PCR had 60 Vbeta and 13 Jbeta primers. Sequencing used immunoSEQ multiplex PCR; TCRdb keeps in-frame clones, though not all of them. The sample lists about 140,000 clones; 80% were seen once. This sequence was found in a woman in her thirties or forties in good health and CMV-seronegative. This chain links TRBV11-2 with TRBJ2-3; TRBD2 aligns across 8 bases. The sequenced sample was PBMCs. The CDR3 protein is CASSPPLISGDNTDTQYF. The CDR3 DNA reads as TGTGCCAGCAGCCCTCCTCTGATTAGCGGGGACAACACAGATACGCAGTATTTT.